The 21 T cell receptor beta chains below come from one sample, sequenced in a study of graft-versus-host responses after intestinal transplantation. Their target antigens are unknown. Only in-frame clones appear in the TCRdb table, and some are missing; sequencing was by immunoSEQ multiplex PCR. The profile covers around 97,000 clones, with 90% to 95% appearing a single time and approximately 1% taken by the ten largest. This specimen was unstimulated CD8+ T cells sorted from spleen or lymph node cells, taken before intestinal transplant. The receptors originated from a human donor who received an intestinal transplant.

The chain couples TRBV6-1 to TRBJ2-1; 7 positions match TRBD1. J lost 4 bases, V lost 7 bases, and 10 bases had no gene match. The length of the CDR3 is 15 residues. CDR1 is MNHNS and CDR2 is SASEGT in the germline V gene. The CDR3 DNA follows: TGTGCCAGCAATCCTAACAGGGGTTGGTACAATGAGCAGTTCTTC. It is translated as CASNPNRGWYNEQFF.

The chain employs TRBV6-5 and TRBJ1-1; D gene ambiguous. CDR1 MNHEY and CDR2 SVGAGI come from the germline V gene. Trimming removed 6 bases from V and 3 bases from J, with 5 bases in between. The CDR3 runs to 11 residues. The CDR3, as DNA: TGTGCCAGCAGCCAGCACACTGAAGCTTTCTTT. This translates into CASSQHTEAFF.

The V gene is TRBV29-1, the J gene TRBJ2-7; TRBD2 is a possible D gene (5 bases). Trimming took 1 base from V and 2 from J, leaving 15 bases between them. The germline V gene encodes CDR1 SQVTM and CDR2 ANQGSEA. This CDR3 region has 15 residues. In DNA form, the CDR3 reads TGCAGCGTTGAAGGGGGTTGGGGAGCTCCCTACGAGCAGTACTTC. Its translation: CSVEGGWGAPYEQYF.

The CDR3 loop is CASRGTGNSPLHF. The CDR3 region has the DNA TGTGCCAGCAGAGGGACAGGGAATTCACCCCTCCACTTT. V is TRBV2 and J is TRBJ1-6, with TRBD1 matching 9 bases. Trimming took 6 bases from V and 7 from J; bases not matched to a gene: 1. The germline V gene encodes CDR1 SNHLY and CDR2 FYNNEI. CDR3 length: 13 residues.

The chain couples TRBV14 to TRBJ2-7, with D perhaps matching TRBD1 (6 bases). CDR3 length: 14 residues. Trimming took 1 base from V and 4 from J, leaving 11 bases between them. From germline, CDR1 is SGHDN and CDR2 FVKESK. The CDR3 protein is CASSQVGDTYEQYF. Here the CDR3 DNA reads TGTGCCAGCAGCCAAGTAGGGGACACGTACGAGCAGTACTTC.

The chain combines TRBV7-9 with TRBJ2-3, with D possibly being TRBD2 (6 bases). The germline V gene has CDR1 SEHNR and CDR2 FQNEAQ (reference sequence). Trimming pared 5 bases from V and 0 bases from J, leaving 24 bases between. This CDR3 spans 19 amino acids. The CDR3 coding sequence is TGTGCCAGCAGCCCGAATCTAAAAACGGGACTCACTAGCACAGATACGCAGTATTTT. Translating it yields CASSPNLKTGLTSTDTQYF. Looking up the rest from reference TRBV7-9 and TRBJ2-3 gives the full variable domain: DTGVSQNPRHKITKRGQNVTFRCDPISEHNRLYWYRQTLGQGPEFLTYFQNEAQLEKSRLLSDRFSAERPKGSFSTLEIQRTEQGDSAMYLCASSPNLKTGLTSTDTQYFGPGTRLTVL.

The gene calls are TRBV2 and TRBJ2-7; 8 bases agree with TRBD2. The J segment lost 7 bases and the V segment lost 2 bases, leaving 10 bases of the junction unmatched. The CDR3 loop spans 15 amino acids. CDR1 and CDR2 (germline): SNHLY, FYNNEI. Written as DNA, the CDR3 is TGTGCCAGCAGTGAACCAATAGCGGGGTCCGGGGAGCAGTACTTC. Encoded protein: CASSEPIAGSGEQYF.

The chain combines TRBV4-1 with TRBJ2-4, with D possibly matching TRBD2 (5 bases). This CDR3 spans 15 amino acids. Looked up from germline, CDR1 is MGHRA and CDR2 is YSYEKL. With 3 bases removed from V and 4 bases from J, the gap between germline ends came to 13 bases. The DNA of the CDR3 is TGCGCCAGCAGCCAGCTTGAGGGAGAGAAAAACATTCAGTACTTC. Translating it yields CASSQLEGEKNIQYF.

The chain combines TRBV2 with TRBJ1-5; tentatively, D is TRBD1 (5 bases). Germline loops: CDR1 SNHLY, CDR2 FYNNEI. V was clipped by 3 bases and J by 0 bases, with 9 bases between them. The CDR3 runs to 15 residues. The CDR3 region has the DNA TGTGCCAGCAGTGAGACAGTAGATAGCAATCAGCCCCAGCATTTT. Its translation: CASSETVDSNQPQHF. The full variable domain, with the rest looked up from reference TRBV2 and TRBJ1-5, is EPEVTQTPSHQVTQMGQEVILRCVPISNHLYFYWYRQILGQKVEFLVSFYNNEISEKSEIFDDQFSVERPDGSNFTLKIRSTKLEDSAMYFCASSETVDSNQPQHFGDGTRLSIL.

This clone was seen a single time. J is TRBJ2-1 and V is TRBV6-6; 10 nucleotides line up with TRBD2. Looked up from germline, CDR1 is MNHNY and CDR2 is SVGAGI (reference sequence). The CDR3 sequence is 16 residues long. J was trimmed by 3 bases and V by 2 bases; bases with no gene match: 4. The CDR3 region is CASSYTASGGYNEQFF. CDR3 in DNA: TGTGCCAGCAGTTACACGGCTAGCGGGGGCTACAATGAGCAGTTCTTC.

This chain uses TRBV4-1 with TRBJ2-1; TRBD2 might be the D (6 bases). The germline V gene has CDR1 MGHRA and CDR2 YSYEKL. V was shortened by 6 bases and J by 6 bases, with 9 bases between the two germline ends. This CDR3 has 12 amino acids. CDR3 loop: CASSGAGNEQFF. The CDR3 coding sequence is TGCGCCAGCAGTGGAGCGGGCAATGAGCAGTTCTTC.

As DNA, the CDR3 is TGCGCCAGCAGCGCCCTGGAAGGGAACAATGAGCAGTTCTTC. Amino acids: CASSALEGNNEQFF. This chain connects TRBV4-1 to TRBJ2-1; D unclear. Looked up from germline, CDR1 is MGHRA and CDR2 is YSYEKL. With 5 bases removed from V and 5 bases from J, the gap between germline ends came to 13 bases. The CDR3 spans 14 residues.

The rearrangement uses TRBV7-9 and TRBJ1-2; 7 bases line up with TRBD1. V was clipped by 5 bases and J by 6 bases; unmatched bases: 6. The germline V gene encodes CDR1 SEHNR and CDR2 FQNEAQ (reference sequence). CDR3 size: 13 residues. Written as DNA, the CDR3 is TGTGCCAGCAGCCAGGGGACAGTTGATGGCTACACCTTC. Translating gives CASSQGTVDGYTF.

This chain connects TRBV5-1 to TRBJ2-1; TRBD1 aligns across 7 bases. This CDR3 is 14 amino acids long. Germline V gives CDR1 SGHRS, CDR2 YFSETQ. The V gene end was trimmed by 2 bases and the J gene end by 8 bases; junction bases not matched to a gene: 7. CDR3 sequence reads: CASSLRGLKDEQFF. In DNA, the CDR3 is TGCGCCAGCAGCTTAAGGGGGCTAAAAGATGAGCAGTTCTTC.

The CDR3 loop reads CASSFGTGFYEQYF. The CDR3 nucleotides read TGTGCCAGCAGTTTCGGGACAGGGTTCTACGAGCAGTACTTC. The chain links TRBV27 to TRBJ2-7; TRBD1 matches 9 bases. This CDR3 has 14 residues. Germline V CDR1 and CDR2: MNHEY, SMNVEV (reference sequence). V gave up 3 bases and J gave up 3 bases; unmatched junction bases: 3.

The V gene is TRBV6-5, the J gene TRBJ2-7; 7 bases agree with TRBD1. CDR1 and CDR2 from the germline V gene are MNHEY and SVGAGI. The CDR3 has 16 residues. V shed 0 bases, J shed 3 bases, and the junction held 8 bases outside the gene matches. Written as DNA, the CDR3 is TGTGCCAGCAGTTACTCAGGCCCGACAGGGAGCTACGAGCAGTACTTC. Amino acid sequence: CASSYSGPTGSYEQYF.

V and J are TRBV15 and TRBJ1-3; D uncertain. Germline CDR1 is LNHNV and CDR2 is YYDKDF (reference sequence). The CDR3 length is 19 residues. The V gene lost 1 base and the J gene lost 4 bases, with 23 bases spanning the gap. The CDR3 DNA follows: TGTGCCACCAGCAGAGCCGCCTCTCCGTTATTCCAGGAGGGAAACACCATATATTTT. Translation gives CATSRAASPLFQEGNTIYF.

The chain couples TRBV7-9 to TRBJ1-5, with D perhaps TRBD1 (5 bases). From germline, CDR1 is SEHNR and CDR2 FQNEAQ (reference sequence). The CDR3 has 13 amino acids. Trimming removed 5 bases from V and 4 bases from J, with 9 bases in between. The CDR3: CASSDSSNQPQHF. The CDR3 bases are TGTGCCAGCAGCGACAGCTCTAATCAGCCCCAGCATTTT.

The V and J genes are TRBV7-7 and TRBJ2-1; TRBD2 agrees at 12 bases. The CDR3 runs 15 residues. V gave up 6 bases and J gave up 2 bases; unmatched junction bases: 2. Germline lookup yields CDR1 SSHAT and CDR2 FNYEAQ (reference sequence). CDR3 sequence reads: CASSSSGGAYNEQFF. The CDR3, as DNA: TGTGCCAGCAGTTCTAGCGGGGGGGCCTACAATGAGCAGTTCTTC.

The chain has TRBV4-1 and TRBJ1-2; the D gene is possibly TRBD1 (5 bases). V was clipped by 3 bases and J by 3 bases, with 17 bases between them. This CDR3 has 16 residues. Germline V gives CDR1 MGHRA, CDR2 YSYEKL. The CDR3: CASSHGPLTAYYGYTF. DNA for the CDR3: TGCGCCAGCAGCCATGGTCCATTGACAGCCTACTATGGCTACACCTTC.

V and J are TRBV9 and TRBJ2-2, with D hard to call. The CDR3 has 15 amino acids. V was shortened by 0 bases and J by 3 bases, with 9 bases between the two germline ends. Germline V gives CDR1 SGDLS, CDR2 YYNGEE. CDR3 amino acids: CASSVGSEYTGELFF. DNA of the CDR3: TGTGCCAGCAGCGTAGGGTCAGAGTACACCGGGGAGCTGTTTTTT.